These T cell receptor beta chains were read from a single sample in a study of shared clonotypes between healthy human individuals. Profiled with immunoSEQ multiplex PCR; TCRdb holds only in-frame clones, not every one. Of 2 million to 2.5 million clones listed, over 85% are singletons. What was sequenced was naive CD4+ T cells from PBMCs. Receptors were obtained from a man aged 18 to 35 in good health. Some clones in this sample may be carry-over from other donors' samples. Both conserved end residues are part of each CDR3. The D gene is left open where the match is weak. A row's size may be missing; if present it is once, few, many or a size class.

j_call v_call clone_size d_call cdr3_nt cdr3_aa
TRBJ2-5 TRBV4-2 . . TGTGCCAGCAGCCCCGGTGGAGTACAAGAGACCCAGTACTTC CASSPGGVQETQYF
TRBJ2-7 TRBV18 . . TGTGCCAGCTCTCCTTACTTAGTCGGGACCTACGAGCAGTACTTC CASSPYLVGTYEQYF
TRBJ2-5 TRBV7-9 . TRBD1 TGTGCCAGCAGCCCTCGGACAGGGGAAGAGACCCAGTACTTC CASSPRTGEETQYF
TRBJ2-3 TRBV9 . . TGTGCCAGCAGCGTAGGCGACGGGATAACAGATACGCAGTATTTT CASSVGDGITDTQYF
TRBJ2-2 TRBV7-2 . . TGTGCCAGCAGCGCCAGAGCCGCCCCGAACACCGGGGAGCTGTTTTTT CASSARAAPNTGELFF
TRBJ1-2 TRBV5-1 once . TGCGCCAGCAGCTCCGATTTCCTATCAAGTGGCTACACCTTC CASSSDFLSSGYTF
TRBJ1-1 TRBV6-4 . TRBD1 TGTGCCAGCAGTCCAGACAGGGCCGTAAACACTGAAGCTTTCTTT CASSPDRAVNTEAFF
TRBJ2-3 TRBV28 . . TGTGCCAGCAGGACCTCGCCTAGCGCTAGCACAGATACGCAGTATTTT CASRTSPSASTDTQYF
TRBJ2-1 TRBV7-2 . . TGTGCCAGCAGCTCCGGCGTCCACAATGAGCAGTTCTTC CASSSGVHNEQFF
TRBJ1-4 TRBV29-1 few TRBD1 TGCAGCGGTGTAACGACAGGGAGTAATGAAAAACTGTTTTTT CSGVTTGSNEKLFF
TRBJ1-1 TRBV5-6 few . TGTGCCAGCAGCTTGGGGCGGAGCGTCGAGTTCTTT CASSLGRSVEFF
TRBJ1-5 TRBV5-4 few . TGTGCCAGCATGAGGGAAAAGGTCGGGCCCCAGCATTTT CASMREKVGPQHF
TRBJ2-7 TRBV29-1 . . TGCAGCGTCCGACCACCGGGACGCAGCTCCTACGAGCAGTACTTC CSVRPPGRSSYEQYF
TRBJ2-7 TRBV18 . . TGTGCCAGCTCACCCGGTTCCCCCGGGCAGTACTTC CASSPGSPGQYF
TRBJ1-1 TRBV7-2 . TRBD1 TGTGCCAGCTGCGGACAGGCCCTGAACACTGAAGCTTTCTTT CASCGQALNTEAFF
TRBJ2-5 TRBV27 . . TGTGCCAGCAGTAGGCCCTGGGGGGAGACCCAGTACTTC CASSRPWGETQYF
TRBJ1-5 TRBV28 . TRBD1 TGTGCCAGCACAAACGGACAGGGGGCTTCTCAGCCCCAGCATTTT CASTNGQGASQPQHF
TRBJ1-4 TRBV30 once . TGTGCCTGGAGCGGCCTCTTACAAGTTGAAAAACTGTTTTTT CAWSGLLQVEKLFF
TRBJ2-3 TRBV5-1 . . TGCGCCAGCAGCACTACCGGGACCTCCCCGAGGGGCACAGATACGCAGTATTTT CASSTTGTSPRGTDTQYF
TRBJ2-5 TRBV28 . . TGTGCCAGCAGTCGCCAGCAGGTCCCCGCAACCCAGTACTTC CASSRQQVPATQYF
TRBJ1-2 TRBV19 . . TGTGCCAGTAGTCGGCTTGGCTCCGGCAACTATGGCTACACCTTC CASSRLGSGNYGYTF
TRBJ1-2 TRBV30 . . TGTGCCTGGAGTGACGCTGCACTTGGCTACACCTTC CAWSDAALGYTF
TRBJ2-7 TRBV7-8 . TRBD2 TGTGCCAGCAACCAATTTGGGCGGGAGTGGTACGAGCAGTACTTC CASNQFGREWYEQYF
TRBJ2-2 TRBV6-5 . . TGTGCCAGCACTTCGAACACCGGGGAGCTGTTTTTT CASTSNTGELFF
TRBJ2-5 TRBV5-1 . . TGCGCCAGCAGCTTGTCTAGCCTGGAGACCCAGTACTTC CASSLSSLETQYF
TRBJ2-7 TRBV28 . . TGTGCCAGCAGTTTATTAGGTATTGGGGGCGTCGAGCAGTACTTC CASSLLGIGGVEQYF
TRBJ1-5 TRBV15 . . TGTGCCACCAGCAGGTGGGGACGGGGGGAGGATCAGCCCCAGCATTTT CATSRWGRGEDQPQHF
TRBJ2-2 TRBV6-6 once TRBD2 TGTGCCAGCAGTGGACTAGCGGGACTCACCGGGGAGCTGTTTTTT CASSGLAGLTGELFF
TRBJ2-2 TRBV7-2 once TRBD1 TGTGCCAGCAGCTTAGCCGGGACAGGGTCCTTCACCGGGGAGCTGTTTTTT CASSLAGTGSFTGELFF
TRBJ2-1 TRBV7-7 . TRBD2 TGTGCCAGCAGCTTGGGACTAGCGGGAGTGAATGAGCAGTTCTTC CASSLGLAGVNEQFF
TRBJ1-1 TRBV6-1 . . TGTGCCAGTAAAGGAAGGTGGACTGAAGCTTTCTTT CASKGRWTEAFF
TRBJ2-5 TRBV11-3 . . TGTGCCAGCAGCTTAGGTTGGCAGGGGGAGACCCAGTACTTC CASSLGWQGETQYF
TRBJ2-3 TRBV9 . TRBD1 TGTGCCAGCAGCGTCAGGGGGAGCACAGATACGCAGTATTTT CASSVRGSTDTQYF
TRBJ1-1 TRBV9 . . TGTGCCAGCAGCCCCGAAGGGATGGCTTTTGACACTGAAGCTTTCTTT CASSPEGMAFDTEAFF
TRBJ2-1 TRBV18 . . TGTGCCAGCTCACCACCGGGGGGTTCCTACAATGAGCAGTTCTTC CASSPPGGSYNEQFF
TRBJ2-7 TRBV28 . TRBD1 TGTGCCACCACACGGACAGGACCCTACGAGCAGTACTTC CATTRTGPYEQYF
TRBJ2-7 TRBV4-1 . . TGCGCCAGCAGCCAAGGCCAGGGTCCCTCCTACGAGCAGTACTTC CASSQGQGPSYEQYF
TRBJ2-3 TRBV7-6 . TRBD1 TGTGCCAGCAGCCCAGGGACAGCAAGCACAGATACGCAGTATTTT CASSPGTASTDTQYF
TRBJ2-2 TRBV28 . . TGTGCCAGCAGTTTCACAGGGCCCCCGAACACCGGGGAGCTGTTTTTT CASSFTGPPNTGELFF
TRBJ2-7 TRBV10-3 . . TGTGCCATCAGTTATCAGGGCCACGAGCAGTACTTC CAISYQGHEQYF
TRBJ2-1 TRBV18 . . TGTGCCAGCTCACCACCCATGCTAGTATTTCATAATGAGCAGTTCTTC CASSPPMLVFHNEQFF
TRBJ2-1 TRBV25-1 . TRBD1 TGTGCCAGCAGGCCCGGGACAGGCGCCTACAATGAGCAGTTCTTC CASRPGTGAYNEQFF
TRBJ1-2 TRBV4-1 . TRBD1 TGCGCCAGCAGCCAAGGACCGGGACAGGGATCCCTATCTTGGTACACCTTC CASSQGPGQGSLSWYTF
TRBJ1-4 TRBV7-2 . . TGTGCCAGCAGCGCCCGGGCCCTACTTGAATCAACTAATGAAAAACTGTTTTTT CASSARALLESTNEKLFF
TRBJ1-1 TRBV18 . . TGTGCCAGCTCAGCCAGGGGTAGAATGAACACTGAAGCTTTCTTT CASSARGRMNTEAFF
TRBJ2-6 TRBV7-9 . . TGTGCCAGCAGCTTAGCTACGCAGCAACGCTCTGGGGCCAACGTCCTGACTTTC CASSLATQQRSGANVLTF
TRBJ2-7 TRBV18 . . TGTGCCAGCTCAGCCGAAAGAGTCTACGAGCAGTACTTC CASSAERVYEQYF
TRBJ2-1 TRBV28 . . TGTGCCAGCAGTATCGAATTGGCGCAGTTCTTC CASSIELAQFF
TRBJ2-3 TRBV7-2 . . TGTGCCAGCAGCTTAGCGTCCGGGACAGATACGCAGTATTTT CASSLASGTDTQYF
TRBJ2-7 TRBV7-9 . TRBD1 TGTGCCAGCAGTTGGACAGGGGCATCCTACGAGCAGTACTTC CASSWTGASYEQYF
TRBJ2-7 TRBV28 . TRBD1 TGTGCCAGCAGTTCGACCCGGACAGGGAGGTACGAGCAGTACTTC CASSSTRTGRYEQYF
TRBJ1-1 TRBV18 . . TGTGCCAGCTCACCACGTGGGACCGGCGGGGCTGAAGCTTTCTTT CASSPRGTGGAEAFF
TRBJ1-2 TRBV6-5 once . TGTGCCAGCAGTTACGGGGGACTAGCTAACTATGGCTACACCTTC CASSYGGLANYGYTF
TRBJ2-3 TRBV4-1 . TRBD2 TGCGCCAGCAGCCAAGCCTCACTAGCGGGAGGTGAGGGAGATACGCAGTATTTT CASSQASLAGGEGDTQYF
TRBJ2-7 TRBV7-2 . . TGTGCCAGCAGCTCTGGCGGCTCCTCCTACGAGCAGTACTTC CASSSGGSSYEQYF
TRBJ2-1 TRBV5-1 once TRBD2 TGCGCCAGCAGCCTCCAGGGCGGGAGTTCCTACAATGAGCAGTTCTTC CASSLQGGSSYNEQFF
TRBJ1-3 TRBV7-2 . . TGTGCCAGCAGCTTAGTACGGACCTCTGGAAACACCATATATTTT CASSLVRTSGNTIYF
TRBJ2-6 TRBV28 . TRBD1 TGTGCCAGCAGCCCTCCCCAGGGGGCGGTCTCCTCTGGGGCCAACGTCCTGACTTTC CASSPPQGAVSSGANVLTF
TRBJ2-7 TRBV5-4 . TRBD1 TGTGCCAGCAGCACCGGGACAGGGCTTTACGAGCAGTACTTC CASSTGTGLYEQYF
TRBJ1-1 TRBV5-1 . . TGCGCCAGCAGCTTGACGGCGAACACTGAAGCTTTCTTT CASSLTANTEAFF